Presented here are 9 T cell receptor beta chains from one specimen sequenced in a study of cytomegalovirus exposure and HLA in healthy donors. The PCR had 60 Vbeta and 13 Jbeta primers. Sequencing was performed with immunoSEQ multiplex PCR; in TCRdb, only in-frame clones are kept and a portion is missing. The sample yields approximately 180,000 clones, over 70% seen once. Source material: PBMCs. Receptors were obtained from a male donor in good health and CMV-seronegative.

This clone has only a few counts. The chain has TRBV2 and TRBJ1-5, with unresolved D. Trimming took 2 bases from V and 6 from J, leaving 17 bases between them. Germline CDR1 SNHLY, CDR2 FYNNEI. The CDR3 has 16 amino acids. In nucleotides, the CDR3 is TGTGCCAGCAGTGAATTGGAGAGGGCCGGAGGTCAGCCCCAGCATTTT. Translation gives CASSELERAGGQPQHF.

This chain uses TRBV6-1 with TRBJ1-5; 10 nucleotides match TRBD1. The V and J ends lost 7 bases and 4 bases, in that order; junction bases with no gene match: 7. There are 15 residues in the CDR3. Germline V gene sequence: CDR1 MNHNS, CDR2 SASEGT. The CDR3: CASTGTGVGNQPQHF. CDR3 DNA: TGTGCCAGCACCGGGACAGGGGTAGGTAATCAGCCCCAGCATTTT.

This chain uses TRBV10-3 with TRBJ2-3; 7 bases are shared with TRBD2. Germline V gene sequence: CDR1 ENHRY, CDR2 SYGVKD. CDR3 length: 14 residues. The J segment lost 5 bases and the V segment lost 4 bases, leaving 6 bases of the junction unmatched. In nucleotides, the CDR3 is TGTGCCATCAGTGGCGAGACTAGCCGAGATACGCAGTATTTT. Translated, it gives CAISGETSRDTQYF.

V and J are TRBV10-2 and TRBJ1-5; the D gene is possibly TRBD1 (5 bases). This CDR3 region has 15 residues. V was trimmed by 4 bases and J by 2 bases, leaving 12 bases between them. Looked up from germline, CDR1 is WSHSY and CDR2 is SAAADI. CDR3 loop: CASSAQGWGNQPQHF. Here the CDR3 DNA reads TGCGCCAGCAGTGCCCAGGGTTGGGGCAATCAGCCCCAGCATTTT.

The chain is built from TRBV28 and TRBJ2-5; 8 nucleotides align to TRBD1. From germline, CDR1 is MDHEN and CDR2 SYDVKM. CDR3 length: 14 residues. V lost 5 bases and J lost 7; bases outside the gene matches: 9. CDR3 residues: CASSPHTGGWTQYF. CDR3 coding DNA: TGTGCCAGCAGTCCCCACACAGGGGGTTGGACCCAGTACTTC.

This clone was observed a few times. The chain links TRBV19 to TRBJ2-3; TRBD1 might be the D (6 bases). Germline V gives CDR1 LNHDA, CDR2 SQIVND (reference sequence). This CDR3 has 14 residues. Deletions cut 4 bases from V and 4 bases from J, with 12 bases between. The DNA for the CDR3 is TGTGCCAGTAGTACCTCATACAGGGCAGATACGCAGTATTTT. Amino acid sequence: CASSTSYRADTQYF.

The rearrangement uses TRBV6-5 and TRBJ1-1; no reliable D call. Trimming stripped 4 bases from V and 0 bases from J, with 6 bases between. From germline, CDR1 is MNHEY and CDR2 SVGAGI. The CDR3 extends over 13 amino acids. The chain's CDR3 is CASSLQMNTEAFF. The CDR3 DNA reads as TGTGCCAGCAGTTTACAGATGAACACTGAAGCTTTCTTT.

There are a few counts of this clone. The chain is built from TRBV6-1 and TRBJ1-5; D might be TRBD1 (6 bases). Trimming pared 1 base from V and 7 bases from J, leaving 20 bases between. The CDR3 contains 17 residues. CDR1 is MNHNS, CDR2 SASEGT, per germline. The CDR3, as DNA: TGTGCCAGCAGTGAAGGCTGGACAGAATCAAAGGCACAGCCCCAGCATTTT. Translation: CASSEGWTESKAQPQHF.

The chain uses TRBV10-3 and TRBJ2-7, with D uncertain. Germline lookup yields CDR1 ENHRY and CDR2 SYGVKD. The CDR3 has 12 residues. The V end was cut by 7 bases, the J end by 6 bases, with 13 bases between. DNA of the CDR3: TGTGCCATCACCAACAAGCGAGCCGAGCAGTACTTC. Its translation: CAITNKRAEQYF.